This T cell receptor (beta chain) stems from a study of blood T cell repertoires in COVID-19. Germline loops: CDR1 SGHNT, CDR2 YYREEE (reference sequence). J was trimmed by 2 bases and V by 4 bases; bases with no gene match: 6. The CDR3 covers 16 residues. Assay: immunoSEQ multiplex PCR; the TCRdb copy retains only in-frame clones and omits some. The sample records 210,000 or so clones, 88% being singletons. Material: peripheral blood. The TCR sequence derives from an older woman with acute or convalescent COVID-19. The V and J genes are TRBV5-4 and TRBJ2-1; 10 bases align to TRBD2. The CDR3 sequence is CASSHSGGSAYNEQFF. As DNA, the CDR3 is TGTGCCAGCAGCCATAGCGGGGGGTCCGCCTACAATGAGCAGTTCTTC.